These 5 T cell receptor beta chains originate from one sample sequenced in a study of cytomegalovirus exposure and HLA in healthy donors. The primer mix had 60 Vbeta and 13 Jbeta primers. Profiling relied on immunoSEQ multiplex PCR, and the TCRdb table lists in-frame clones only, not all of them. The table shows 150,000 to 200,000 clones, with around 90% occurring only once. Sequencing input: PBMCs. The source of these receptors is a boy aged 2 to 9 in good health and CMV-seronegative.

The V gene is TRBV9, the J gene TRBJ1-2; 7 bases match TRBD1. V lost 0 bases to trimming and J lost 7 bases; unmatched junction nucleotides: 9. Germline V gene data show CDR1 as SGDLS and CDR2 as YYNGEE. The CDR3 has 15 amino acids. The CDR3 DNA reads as TGTGCCAGCAGCGTAGCCCCGACAGGGATCCGTGGCTACACCTTC. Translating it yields CASSVAPTGIRGYTF.

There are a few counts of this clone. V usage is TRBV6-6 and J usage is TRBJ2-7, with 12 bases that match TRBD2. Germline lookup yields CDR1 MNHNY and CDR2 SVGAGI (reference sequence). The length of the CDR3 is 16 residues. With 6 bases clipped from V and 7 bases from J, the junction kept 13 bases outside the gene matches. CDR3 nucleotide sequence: TGTGCCAGCAGCAATACTAGACTAGCGGGAGAGGTAGAGCAGTACTTC. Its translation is CASSNTRLAGEVEQYF.

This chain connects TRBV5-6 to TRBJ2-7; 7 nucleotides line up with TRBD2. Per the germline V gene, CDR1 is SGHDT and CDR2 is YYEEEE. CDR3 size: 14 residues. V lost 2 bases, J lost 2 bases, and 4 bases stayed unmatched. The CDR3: CASSFSGVTYEQYF. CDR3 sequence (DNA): TGTGCCAGCAGCTTCAGCGGGGTAACCTACGAGCAGTACTTC.

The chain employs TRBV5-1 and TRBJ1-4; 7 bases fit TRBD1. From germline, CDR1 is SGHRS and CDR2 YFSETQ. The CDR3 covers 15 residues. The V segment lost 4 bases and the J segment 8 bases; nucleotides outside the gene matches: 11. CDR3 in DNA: TGCGCCAGCAGCGAGGAGGGGGCTTCTGACGAAAAACTGTTTTTT. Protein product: CASSEEGASDEKLFF.

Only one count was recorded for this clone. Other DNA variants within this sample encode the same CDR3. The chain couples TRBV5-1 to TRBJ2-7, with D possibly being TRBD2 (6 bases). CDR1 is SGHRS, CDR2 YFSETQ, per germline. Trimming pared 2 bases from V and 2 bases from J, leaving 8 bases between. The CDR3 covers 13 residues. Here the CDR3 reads CASSFTGAYEQYF. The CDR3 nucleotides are TGCGCCAGCAGCTTTACGGGAGCCTACGAGCAGTACTTC.